The 3 T cell receptor beta chains below all came from one sample that was sequenced in a study of T cell changes during pregnancy in multiple sclerosis. TCRdb's table, derived via immunoSEQ multiplex PCR, lists solely in-frame clones and lacks some. The sample holds tens of thousands of clones, 91% seen once. This specimen was peripheral blood, taken after pregnancy. These receptors came from a female donor in good health, enrolled as a control in a pregnancy study.

This clone showed up just once. This sequence joins TRBV5-1 and TRBJ1-4; possibly TRBD1 for D (5 bases). CDR1 is SGHRS and CDR2 is YFSETQ in the germline V gene. This CDR3 region has 13 residues. V lost 5 bases to trimming and J lost 5 bases, with 10 bases between them. The CDR3 DNA reads TGCGCCAGCAGGGAGGGGACGAATGAAAAACTGTTTTTT. This sequence encodes CASREGTNEKLFF. The complete variable domain, with remaining parts taken from reference TRBV5-1 and TRBJ1-4, reads KAGVTQTPRYLIKTRGQQVTLSCSPISGHRSVSWYQQTPGQGLQFLFEYFSETQRNKGNFPGRFSGRQFSNSRSEMNVSTLELGDSALYLCASREGTNEKLFFGSGTQLSVL.

The chain recombines TRBV7-2 with TRBJ1-3; D call uncertain. V lost 7 bases to trimming and J lost 0 bases, with 19 bases between them. Germline CDR1 reads SGHTA; CDR2 reads FQGNSA. The CDR3 sequence is 17 residues long. The CDR3 sequence: CASTRGTPGSSGNTIYF. The CDR3 nucleotides read TGTGCCAGCACCCGGGGAACGCCTGGAAGCTCTGGAAACACCATATATTTT.

V gene TRBV15 combines with J gene TRBJ2-4, with a weak D call TRBD1 (5 bases). The CDR3 runs to 16 residues. V lost 0 bases, J lost 0 bases, and 9 bases lay in between. Germline V gene sequence: CDR1 LNHNV, CDR2 YYDKDF (reference sequence). The CDR3, as DNA: TGTGCCACCAGCAGAGATCGGACACTAGCCAAAAACATTCAGTACTTC. Translating it yields CATSRDRTLAKNIQYF.